This T cell receptor beta chain was obtained from a study of blood T cell repertoires in COVID-19. CDR1 MNHNS and CDR2 SASEGT come from the germline V gene. V lost 3 bases and J 3 bases, leaving 8 bases between the germline ends. This CDR3 has 13 amino acids. Method: immunoSEQ multiplex PCR; TCRdb's copy keeps in-frame clones and lacks some. The data hold approximately 300,000 clones, with roughly 89% observed a single time. In this sample, this clone turned up once. The sequenced sample was peripheral blood. The rearrangement links TRBV6-1 to TRBJ1-1; D not resolved. This receptor was obtained from a woman aged 35 to 49 with COVID-19, enrolled during active disease. This chain's CDR3 is CASSEAGDTEAFF. In nucleotides, the CDR3 is TGTGCCAGCAGTGAGGCGGGAGACACTGAAGCTTTCTTT.